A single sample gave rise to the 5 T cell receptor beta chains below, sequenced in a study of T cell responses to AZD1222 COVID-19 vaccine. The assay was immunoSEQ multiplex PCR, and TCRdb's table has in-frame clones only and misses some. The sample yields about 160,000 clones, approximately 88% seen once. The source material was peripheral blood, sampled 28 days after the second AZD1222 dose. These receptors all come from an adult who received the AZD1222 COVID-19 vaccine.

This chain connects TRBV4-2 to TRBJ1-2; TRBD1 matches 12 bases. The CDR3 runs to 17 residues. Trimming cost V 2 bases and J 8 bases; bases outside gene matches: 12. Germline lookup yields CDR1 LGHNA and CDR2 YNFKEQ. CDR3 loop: CASSQTRDRGRSGGYTF. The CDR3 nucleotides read TGTGCCAGCAGCCAAACCCGGGACAGGGGGCGATCGGGCGGCTACACCTTC.

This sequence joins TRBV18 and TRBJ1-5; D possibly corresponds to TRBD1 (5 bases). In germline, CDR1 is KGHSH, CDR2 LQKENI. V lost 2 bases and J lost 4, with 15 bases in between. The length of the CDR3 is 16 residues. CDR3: CASSPWTGTHNQPQHF. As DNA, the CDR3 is TGTGCCAGCTCACCATGGACCGGGACCCATAATCAGCCCCAGCATTTT.

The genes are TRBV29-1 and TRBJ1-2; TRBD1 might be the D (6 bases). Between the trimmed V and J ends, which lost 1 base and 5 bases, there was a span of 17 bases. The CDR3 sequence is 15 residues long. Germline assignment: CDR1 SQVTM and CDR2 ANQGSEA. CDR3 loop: CSVEGGATQGYGYTF. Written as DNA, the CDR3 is TGCAGCGTTGAAGGGGGGGCTACCCAGGGGTATGGCTACACCTTC.

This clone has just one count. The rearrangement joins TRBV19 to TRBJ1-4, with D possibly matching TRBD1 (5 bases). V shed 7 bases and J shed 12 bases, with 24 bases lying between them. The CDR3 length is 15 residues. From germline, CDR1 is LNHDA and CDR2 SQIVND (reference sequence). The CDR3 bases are TGTGCCAGTACCCCACACCACACAGGATGGGTTGAACTGTTTTTT. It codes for CASTPHHTGWVELFF.

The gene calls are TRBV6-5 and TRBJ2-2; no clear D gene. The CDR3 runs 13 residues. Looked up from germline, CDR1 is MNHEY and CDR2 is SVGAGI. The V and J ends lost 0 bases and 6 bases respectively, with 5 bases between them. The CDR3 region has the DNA TGTGCCAGCAGTTACTCGGATCCCGGGGAGCTGTTTTTT. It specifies CASSYSDPGELFF.